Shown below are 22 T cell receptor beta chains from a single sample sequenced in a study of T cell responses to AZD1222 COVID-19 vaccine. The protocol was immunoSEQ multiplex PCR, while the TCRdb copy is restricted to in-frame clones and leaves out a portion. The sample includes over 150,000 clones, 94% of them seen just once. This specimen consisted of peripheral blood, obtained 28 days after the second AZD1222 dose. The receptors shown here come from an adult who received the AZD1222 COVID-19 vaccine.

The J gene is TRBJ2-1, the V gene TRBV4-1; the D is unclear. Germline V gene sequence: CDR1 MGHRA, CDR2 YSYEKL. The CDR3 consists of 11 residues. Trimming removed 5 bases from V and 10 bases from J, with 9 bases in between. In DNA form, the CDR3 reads TGCGCCAGCAGCAACGGGCGGGAGCAGTTCTTC. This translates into CASSNGREQFF.

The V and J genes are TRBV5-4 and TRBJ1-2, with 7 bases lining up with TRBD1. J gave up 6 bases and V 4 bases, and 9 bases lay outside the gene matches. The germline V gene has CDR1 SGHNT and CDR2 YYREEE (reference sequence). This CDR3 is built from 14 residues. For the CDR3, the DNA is TGTGCCAGCAGCCTACAGGGGAAATCTGATGGCTACACCTTC. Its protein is CASSLQGKSDGYTF.

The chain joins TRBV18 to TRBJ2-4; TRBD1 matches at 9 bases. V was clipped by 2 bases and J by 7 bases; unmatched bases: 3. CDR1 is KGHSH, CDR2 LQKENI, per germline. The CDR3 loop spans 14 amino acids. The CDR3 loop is CASSPRTGENIQYF. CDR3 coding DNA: TGTGCCAGCTCACCAAGGACAGGGGAGAACATTCAGTACTTC.

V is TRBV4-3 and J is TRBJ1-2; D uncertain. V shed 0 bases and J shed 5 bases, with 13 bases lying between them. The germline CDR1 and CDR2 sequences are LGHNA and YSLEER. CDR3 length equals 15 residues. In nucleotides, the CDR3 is TGCGCCAGCAGCCAAGATAGGCTAGCGCCGTATGGCTACACCTTC. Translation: CASSQDRLAPYGYTF.

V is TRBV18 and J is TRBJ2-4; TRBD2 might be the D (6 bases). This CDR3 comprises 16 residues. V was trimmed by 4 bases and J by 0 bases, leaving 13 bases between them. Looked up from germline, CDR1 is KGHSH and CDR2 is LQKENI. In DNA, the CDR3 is TGTGCCAGCTCACGGTCCGGAGGGCAAGCCAAAAACATTCAGTACTTC. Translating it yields CASSRSGGQAKNIQYF.

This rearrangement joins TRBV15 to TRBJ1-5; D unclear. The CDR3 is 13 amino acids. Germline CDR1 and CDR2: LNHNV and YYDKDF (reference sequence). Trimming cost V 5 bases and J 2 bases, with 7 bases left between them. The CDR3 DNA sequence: TGTGCCACCAGCCAAGGAGGCAATCAGCCCCAGCATTTT. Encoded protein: CATSQGGNQPQHF.

The CDR3 is CASNSYNEQFF. The CDR3 DNA reads TGTGCCAGCAATAGCTACAATGAGCAGTTCTTC. This chain joins TRBV28 and TRBJ2-1; D gene uncertain. Germline V gene data show CDR1 as MDHEN and CDR2 as SYDVKM. Trimming removed 7 bases from V and 3 bases from J, with 4 bases in between. The CDR3 is 11 amino acids.

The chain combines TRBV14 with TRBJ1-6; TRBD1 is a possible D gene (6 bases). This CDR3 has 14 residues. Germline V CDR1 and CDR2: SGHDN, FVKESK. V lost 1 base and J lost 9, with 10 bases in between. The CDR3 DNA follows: TGTGCCAGCAGCCAAGTTCGGGGGCGTTCACCCCTCCACTTT. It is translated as CASSQVRGRSPLHF.

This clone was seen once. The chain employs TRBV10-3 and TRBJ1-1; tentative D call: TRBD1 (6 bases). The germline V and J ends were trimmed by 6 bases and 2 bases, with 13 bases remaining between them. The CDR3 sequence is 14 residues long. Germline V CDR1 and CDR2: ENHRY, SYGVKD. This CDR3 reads CAISARQENTEAFF. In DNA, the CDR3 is TGTGCCATCAGCGCTCGACAGGAAAACACTGAAGCTTTCTTT.

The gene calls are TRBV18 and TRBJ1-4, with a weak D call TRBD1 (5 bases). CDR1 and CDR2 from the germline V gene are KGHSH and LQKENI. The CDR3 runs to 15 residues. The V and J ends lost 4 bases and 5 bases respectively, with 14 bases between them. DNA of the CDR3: TGTGCCAGCTCACGCGAATCCGGGGCCAATGAAAAACTGTTTTTT. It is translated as CASSRESGANEKLFF.

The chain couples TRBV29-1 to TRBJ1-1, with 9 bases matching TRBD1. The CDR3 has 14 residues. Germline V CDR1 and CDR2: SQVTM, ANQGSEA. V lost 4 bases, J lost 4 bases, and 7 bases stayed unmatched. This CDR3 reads CSVGTGGVSTEAFF. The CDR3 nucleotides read TGCAGCGTTGGAACAGGGGGCGTTAGCACTGAAGCTTTCTTT.

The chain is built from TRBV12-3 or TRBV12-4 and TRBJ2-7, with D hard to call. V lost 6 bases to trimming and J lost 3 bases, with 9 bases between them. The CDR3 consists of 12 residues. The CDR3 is CASRKLNYEQYF. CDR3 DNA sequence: TGTGCCAGCAGAAAGCTCAACTACGAGCAGTACTTC.

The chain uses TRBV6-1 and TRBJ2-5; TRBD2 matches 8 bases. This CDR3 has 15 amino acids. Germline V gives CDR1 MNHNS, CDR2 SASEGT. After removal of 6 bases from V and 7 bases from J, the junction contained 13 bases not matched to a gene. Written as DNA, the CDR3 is TGTGCCAGCAGAGGTACTAGCGGCCTAACGTGGACCCAGTACTTC. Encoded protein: CASRGTSGLTWTQYF.

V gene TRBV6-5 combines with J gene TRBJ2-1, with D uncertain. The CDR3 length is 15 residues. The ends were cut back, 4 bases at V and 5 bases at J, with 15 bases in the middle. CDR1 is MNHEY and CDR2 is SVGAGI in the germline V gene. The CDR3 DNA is TGTGCCAGCAGTTTCACCGGGCCAGAGAACAATGAGCAGTTCTTC. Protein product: CASSFTGPENNEQFF.

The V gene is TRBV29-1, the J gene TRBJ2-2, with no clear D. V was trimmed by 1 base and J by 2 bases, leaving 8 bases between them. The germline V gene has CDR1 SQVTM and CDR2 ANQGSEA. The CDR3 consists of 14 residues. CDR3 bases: TGCAGCGTTGAAGGAGGTCTCAACACCGGGGAGCTGTTTTTT. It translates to CSVEGGLNTGELFF.

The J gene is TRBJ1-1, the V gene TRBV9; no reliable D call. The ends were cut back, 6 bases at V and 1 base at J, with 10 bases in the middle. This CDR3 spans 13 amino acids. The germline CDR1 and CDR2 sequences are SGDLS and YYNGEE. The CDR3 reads CASTREENTEAFF. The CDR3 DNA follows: TGTGCCAGCACTAGGGAAGAGAACACTGAAGCTTTCTTT.

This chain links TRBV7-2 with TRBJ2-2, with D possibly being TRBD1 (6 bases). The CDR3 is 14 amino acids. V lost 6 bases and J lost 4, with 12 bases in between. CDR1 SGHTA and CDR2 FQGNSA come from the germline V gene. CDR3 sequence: CASSFTGFTGELFF. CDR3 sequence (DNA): TGTGCCAGCAGTTTTACAGGGTTCACCGGGGAGCTGTTTTTT.

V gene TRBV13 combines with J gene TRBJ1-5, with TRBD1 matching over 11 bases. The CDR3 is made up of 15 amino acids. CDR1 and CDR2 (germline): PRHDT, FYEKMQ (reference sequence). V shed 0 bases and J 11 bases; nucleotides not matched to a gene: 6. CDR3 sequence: CASSLGGQGDRAQHF. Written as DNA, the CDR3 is TGTGCCAGCAGCTTAGGGGGACAGGGGGACAGGGCCCAGCATTTT.

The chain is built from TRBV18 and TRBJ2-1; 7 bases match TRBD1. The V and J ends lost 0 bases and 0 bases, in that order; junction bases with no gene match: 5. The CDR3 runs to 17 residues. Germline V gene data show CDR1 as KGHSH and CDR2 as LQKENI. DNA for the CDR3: TGTGCCAGCTCACCACCGGGACAGTGGGCCTCCTACAATGAGCAGTTCTTC. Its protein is CASSPPGQWASYNEQFF.

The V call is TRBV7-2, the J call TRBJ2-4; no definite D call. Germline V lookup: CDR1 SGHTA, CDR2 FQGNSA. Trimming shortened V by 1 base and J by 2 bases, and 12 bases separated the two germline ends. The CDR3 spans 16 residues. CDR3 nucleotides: TGTGCCAGCAGCTTAGATCCCGCAGGCACCAAAAACATTCAGTACTTC. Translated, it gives CASSLDPAGTKNIQYF.

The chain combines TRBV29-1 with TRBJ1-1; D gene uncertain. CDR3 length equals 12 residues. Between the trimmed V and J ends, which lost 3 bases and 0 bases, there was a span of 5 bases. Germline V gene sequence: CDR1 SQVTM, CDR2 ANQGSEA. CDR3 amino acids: CSVEGMNTEAFF. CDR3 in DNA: TGCAGCGTTGAGGGGATGAACACTGAAGCTTTCTTT.

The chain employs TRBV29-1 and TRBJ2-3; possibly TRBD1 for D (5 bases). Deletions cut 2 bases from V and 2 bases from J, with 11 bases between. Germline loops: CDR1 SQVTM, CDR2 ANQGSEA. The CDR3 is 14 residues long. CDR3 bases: TGCAGCGTTGAACAGGGCCCTTACACAGATACGCAGTATTTT. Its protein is CSVEQGPYTDTQYF.